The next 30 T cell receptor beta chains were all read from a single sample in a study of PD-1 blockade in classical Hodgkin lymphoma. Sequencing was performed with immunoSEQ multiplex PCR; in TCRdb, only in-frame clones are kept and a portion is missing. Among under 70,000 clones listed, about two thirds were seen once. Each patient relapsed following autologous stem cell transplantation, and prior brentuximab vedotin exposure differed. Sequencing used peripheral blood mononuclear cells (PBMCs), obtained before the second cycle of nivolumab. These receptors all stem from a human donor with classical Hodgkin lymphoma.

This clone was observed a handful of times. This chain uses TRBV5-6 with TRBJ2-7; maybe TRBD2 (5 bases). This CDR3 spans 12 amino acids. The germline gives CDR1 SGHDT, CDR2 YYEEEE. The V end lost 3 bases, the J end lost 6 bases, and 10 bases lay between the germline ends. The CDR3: CASSYEGPEQYF. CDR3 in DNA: TGTGCCAGCAGCTACGAGGGCCCCGAGCAGTACTTC.

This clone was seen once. Here the CDR3 DNA reads TGCAGCGTGGGGACAGGGGGACAAGGGCCCCAGCATTTT. This encodes CSVGTGGQGPQHF. This chain uses TRBV29-1 with TRBJ1-5, with 11 nucleotides matching TRBD1. The CDR3 loop spans 13 amino acids. J gave up 9 bases and V 6 bases, and 7 bases lay outside the gene matches. Germline CDR1 and CDR2: SQVTM and ANQGSEA.

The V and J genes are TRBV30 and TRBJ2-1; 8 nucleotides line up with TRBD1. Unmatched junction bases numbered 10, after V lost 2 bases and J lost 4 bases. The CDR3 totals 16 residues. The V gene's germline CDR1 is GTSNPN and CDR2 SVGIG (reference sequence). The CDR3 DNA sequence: TGTGCCTGGAGTCGGTTGGGACAGGAGGATTACAATGAGCAGTTCTTC. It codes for CAWSRLGQEDYNEQFF.

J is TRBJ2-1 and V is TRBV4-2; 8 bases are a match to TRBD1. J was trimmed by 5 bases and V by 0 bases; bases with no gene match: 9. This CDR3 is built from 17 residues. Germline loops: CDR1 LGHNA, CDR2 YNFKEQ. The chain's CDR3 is CASSQDERGQVDNEQFF. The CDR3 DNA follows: TGTGCCAGCAGCCAAGATGAGAGGGGACAGGTGGACAATGAGCAGTTCTTC.

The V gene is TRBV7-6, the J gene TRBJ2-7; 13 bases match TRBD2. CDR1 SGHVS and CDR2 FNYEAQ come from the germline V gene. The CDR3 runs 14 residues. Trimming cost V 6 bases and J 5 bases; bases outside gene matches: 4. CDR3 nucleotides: TGTGCCAGCAGGTCTGGACTAGCGGGGGACGAGCAGTACTTC. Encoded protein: CASRSGLAGDEQYF. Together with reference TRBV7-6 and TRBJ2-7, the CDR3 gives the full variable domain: GAGVSQSPRYKVTKRGQDVALRCDPISGHVSLYWYRQALGQGPEFLTYFNYEAQQDKSGLPNDRFSAERPEGSISTLTIQRTEQRDSAMYRCASRSGLAGDEQYFGPGTRLTVT.

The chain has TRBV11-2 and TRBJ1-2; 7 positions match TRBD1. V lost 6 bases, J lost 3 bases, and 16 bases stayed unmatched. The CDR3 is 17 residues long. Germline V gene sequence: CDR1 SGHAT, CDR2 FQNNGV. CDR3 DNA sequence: TGTGCCAGCAGTCCACAGTTTTTTGGGGACAGTTACTATGGCTACACCTTC. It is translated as CASSPQFFGDSYYGYTF.

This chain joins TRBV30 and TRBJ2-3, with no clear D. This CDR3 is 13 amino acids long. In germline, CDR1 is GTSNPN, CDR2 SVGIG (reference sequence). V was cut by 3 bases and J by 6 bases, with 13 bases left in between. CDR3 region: CAWRIWVGDTQYF. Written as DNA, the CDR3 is TGTGCCTGGAGGATCTGGGTGGGGGATACGCAGTATTTT. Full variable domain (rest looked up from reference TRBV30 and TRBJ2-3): SQTIHQWPATLVQPVGSPLSLECTVEGTSNPNLYWYRQAAGRGLQLLFYSVGIGQISSEVPQNLSASRPQDRQFILSSKKLLLSDSGFYLCAWRIWVGDTQYFGPGTRLTVL.

This chain's CDR3 is CASSDPDRTHTGELFF. The DNA for the CDR3 is TGTGCCAGCAGCGATCCGGACAGGACTCACACCGGGGAGCTGTTTTTT. This chain connects TRBV9 to TRBJ2-2, with 7 bases identical to TRBD1. With V trimmed by 3 bases and J by 3 bases, 8 bases remained unmatched. The V gene's germline CDR1 is SGDLS and CDR2 YYNGEE. The CDR3 sequence is 16 residues long.

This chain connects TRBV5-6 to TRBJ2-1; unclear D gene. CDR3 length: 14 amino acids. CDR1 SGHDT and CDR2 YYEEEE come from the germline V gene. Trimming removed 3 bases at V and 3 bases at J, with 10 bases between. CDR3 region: CASSWGTDYNEQFF. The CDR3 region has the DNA TGTGCCAGCAGCTGGGGAACTGACTACAATGAGCAGTTCTTC.

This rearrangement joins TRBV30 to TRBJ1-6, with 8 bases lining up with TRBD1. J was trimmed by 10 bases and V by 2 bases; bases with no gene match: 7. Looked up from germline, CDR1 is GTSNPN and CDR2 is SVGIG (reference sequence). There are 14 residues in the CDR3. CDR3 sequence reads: CAWSLETGVSPLHF. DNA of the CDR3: TGTGCCTGGAGTCTCGAGACAGGGGTCTCACCCCTCCACTTT.

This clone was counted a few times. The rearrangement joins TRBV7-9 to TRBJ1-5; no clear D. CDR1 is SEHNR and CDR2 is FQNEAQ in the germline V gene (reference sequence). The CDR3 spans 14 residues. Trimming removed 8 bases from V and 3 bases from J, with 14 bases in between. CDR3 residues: CASARPGANQPQHF. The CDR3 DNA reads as TGTGCCAGCGCGAGGCCCGGAGCCAATCAGCCCCAGCATTTT.

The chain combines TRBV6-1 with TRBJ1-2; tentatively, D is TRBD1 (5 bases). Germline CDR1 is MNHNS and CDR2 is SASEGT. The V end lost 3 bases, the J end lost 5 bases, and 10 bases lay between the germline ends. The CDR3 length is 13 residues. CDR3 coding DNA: TGTGCCAGCAGTGACGGGGCGCGGTATGGCTACACCTTC. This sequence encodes CASSDGARYGYTF.

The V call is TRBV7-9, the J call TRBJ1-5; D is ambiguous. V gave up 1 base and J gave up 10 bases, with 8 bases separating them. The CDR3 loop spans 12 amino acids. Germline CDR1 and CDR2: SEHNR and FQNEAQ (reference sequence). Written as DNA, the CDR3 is TGTGCCAGCAGCTTAGGGTTGGGCCCCCAGCATTTT. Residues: CASSLGLGPQHF.

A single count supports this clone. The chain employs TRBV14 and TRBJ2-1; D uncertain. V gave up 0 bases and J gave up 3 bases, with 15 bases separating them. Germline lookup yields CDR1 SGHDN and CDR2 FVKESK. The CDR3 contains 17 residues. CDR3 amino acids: CASSQDRTSPIYNEQFF. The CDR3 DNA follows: TGTGCCAGCAGCCAAGATCGGACGTCTCCAATCTACAATGAGCAGTTCTTC.

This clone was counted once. This CDR3 reads CASSLGQGGEQYF. CDR3 sequence (DNA): TGTGCCAGCAGCTTAGGACAGGGGGGCGAGCAGTACTTC. The rearrangement links TRBV7-8 to TRBJ2-7, with 9 nucleotides matching TRBD1. The CDR3 length is 13 residues. Trimming took 1 base from V and 6 from J; bases not matched to a gene: 1. The V gene's germline CDR1 is SGHVS and CDR2 FQNEAQ.

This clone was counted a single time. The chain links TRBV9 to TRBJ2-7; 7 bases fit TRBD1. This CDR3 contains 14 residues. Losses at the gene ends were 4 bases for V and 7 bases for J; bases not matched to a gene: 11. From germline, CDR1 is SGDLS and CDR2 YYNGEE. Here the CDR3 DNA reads TGTGCCAGCAGCTTCCGACAGGGAGCGCAAGAGCAGTACTTC. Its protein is CASSFRQGAQEQYF.

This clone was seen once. CDR3 loop: CASSLGQGPKVNEQFF. The CDR3 coding sequence is TGTGCCAGCAGCTTGGGTCAGGGGCCTAAGGTGAATGAGCAGTTCTTC. The chain is built from TRBV5-4 and TRBJ2-1; tentatively, D is TRBD1 (6 bases). The V end was cut by 0 bases, the J end by 7 bases, with 17 bases between. The CDR3 has 16 amino acids. Per the germline V gene, CDR1 is SGHNT and CDR2 is YYREEE (reference sequence).

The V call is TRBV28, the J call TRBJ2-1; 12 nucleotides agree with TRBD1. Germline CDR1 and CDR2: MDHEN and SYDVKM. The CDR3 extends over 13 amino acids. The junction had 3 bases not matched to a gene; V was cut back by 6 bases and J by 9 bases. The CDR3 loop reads CASRGQGASEQFF. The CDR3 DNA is TGTGCCAGCAGGGGACAGGGGGCAAGTGAGCAGTTCTTC.

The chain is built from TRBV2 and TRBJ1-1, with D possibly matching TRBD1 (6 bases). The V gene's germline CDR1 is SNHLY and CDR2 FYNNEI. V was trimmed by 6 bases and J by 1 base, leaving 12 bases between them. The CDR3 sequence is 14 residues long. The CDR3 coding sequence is TGTGCCAGCAGGTACCCGACAGGGAACACTGAAGCTTTCTTT. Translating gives CASRYPTGNTEAFF.

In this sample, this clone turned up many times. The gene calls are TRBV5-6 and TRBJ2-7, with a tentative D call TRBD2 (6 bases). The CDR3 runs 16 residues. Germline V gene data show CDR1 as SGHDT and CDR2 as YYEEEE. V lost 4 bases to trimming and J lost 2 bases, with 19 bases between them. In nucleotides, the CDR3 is TGTGCCAGCAGCCCGATTCGGAGGGTAGGAGCCTACGAGCAGTACTTC. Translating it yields CASSPIRRVGAYEQYF. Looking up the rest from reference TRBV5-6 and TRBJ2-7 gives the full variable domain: DAGVTQSPTHLIKTRGQQVTLRCSPKSGHDTVSWYQQALGQGPQFIFQYYEEEERQRGNFPDRFSGHQFPNYSSELNVNALLLGDSALYLCASSPIRRVGAYEQYFGPGTRLTVT.

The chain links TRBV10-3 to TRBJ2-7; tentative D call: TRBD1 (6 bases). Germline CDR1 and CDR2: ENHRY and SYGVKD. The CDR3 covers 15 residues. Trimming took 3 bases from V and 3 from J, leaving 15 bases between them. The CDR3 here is CAISEGTLSIYEQYF. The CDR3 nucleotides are TGTGCCATCAGTGAAGGGACATTGAGCATCTACGAGCAGTACTTC.

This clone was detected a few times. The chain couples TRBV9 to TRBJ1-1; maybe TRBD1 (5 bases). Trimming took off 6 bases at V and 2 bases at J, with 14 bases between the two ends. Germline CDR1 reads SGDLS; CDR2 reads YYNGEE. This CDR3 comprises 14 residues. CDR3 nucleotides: TGTGCCAGCACCCAGGGCTGGACAAACACTGAAGCTTTCTTT. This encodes CASTQGWTNTEAFF.

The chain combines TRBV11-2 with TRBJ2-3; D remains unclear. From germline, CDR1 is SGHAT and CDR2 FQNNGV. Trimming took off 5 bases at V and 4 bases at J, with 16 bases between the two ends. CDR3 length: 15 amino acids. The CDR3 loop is CASSGLRDSSDTQYF. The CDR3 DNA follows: TGTGCCAGCAGCGGTCTCCGTGATTCATCAGATACGCAGTATTTT. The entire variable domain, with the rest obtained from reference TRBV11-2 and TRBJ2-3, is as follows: EAGVAQSPRYKIIEKRQSVAFWCNPISGHATLYWYQQILGQGPKLLIQFQNNGVVDDSQLPKDRFSAERLKGVDSTLKIQPAKLEDSAVYLCASSGLRDSSDTQYFGPGTRLTVL.

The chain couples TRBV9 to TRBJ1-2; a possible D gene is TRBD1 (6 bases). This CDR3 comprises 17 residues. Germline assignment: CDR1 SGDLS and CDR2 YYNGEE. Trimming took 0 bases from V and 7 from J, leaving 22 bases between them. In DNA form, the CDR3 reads TGTGCCAGCAGCGTAGCAGCGACAGGAGTTCAGAGGAGTGGCTACACCTTC. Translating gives CASSVAATGVQRSGYTF.

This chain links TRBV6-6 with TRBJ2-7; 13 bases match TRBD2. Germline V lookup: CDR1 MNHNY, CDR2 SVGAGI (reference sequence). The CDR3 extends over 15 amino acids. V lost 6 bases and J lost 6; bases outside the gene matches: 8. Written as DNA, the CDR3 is TGTGCCAGCAGGGGACTAGCGGGAAATTCCGGCGAGCAGTACTTC. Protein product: CASRGLAGNSGEQYF.

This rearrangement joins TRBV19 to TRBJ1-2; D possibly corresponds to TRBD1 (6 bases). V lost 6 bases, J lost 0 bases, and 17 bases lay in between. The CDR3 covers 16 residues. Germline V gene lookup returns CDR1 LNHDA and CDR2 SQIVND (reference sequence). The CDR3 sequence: CASSGQILTTNYGYTF. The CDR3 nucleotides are TGTGCCAGTAGCGGACAGATACTCACCACTAACTATGGCTACACCTTC.

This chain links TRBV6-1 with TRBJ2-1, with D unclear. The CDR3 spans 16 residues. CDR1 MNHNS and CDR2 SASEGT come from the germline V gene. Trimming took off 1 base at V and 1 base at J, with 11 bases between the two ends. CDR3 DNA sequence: TGTGCCAGCAGTGAAGACGGCCTGAGGTCCTACAATGAGCAGTTCTTC. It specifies CASSEDGLRSYNEQFF.

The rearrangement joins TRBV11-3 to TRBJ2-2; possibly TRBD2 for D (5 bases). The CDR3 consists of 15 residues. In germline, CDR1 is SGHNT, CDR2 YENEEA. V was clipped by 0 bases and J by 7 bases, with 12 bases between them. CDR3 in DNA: TGTGCCAGCAGCTTAGAGGGCCTTCGGGACGGGGAGCTGTTTTTT. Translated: CASSLEGLRDGELFF. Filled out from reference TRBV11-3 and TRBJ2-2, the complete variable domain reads EAGVVQSPRYKIIEKKQPVAFWCNPISGHNTLYWYLQNLGQGPELLIRYENEEAVDDSQLPKDRFSAERLKGVDSTLKIQPAELGDSAVYLCASSLEGLRDGELFFGEGSRLTVL.

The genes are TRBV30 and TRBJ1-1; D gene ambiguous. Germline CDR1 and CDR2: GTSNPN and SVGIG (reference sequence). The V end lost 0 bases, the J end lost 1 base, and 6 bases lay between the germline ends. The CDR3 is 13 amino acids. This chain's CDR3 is CAWSVGWNTEAFF. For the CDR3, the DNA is TGTGCCTGGAGTGTAGGGTGGAACACTGAAGCTTTCTTT.

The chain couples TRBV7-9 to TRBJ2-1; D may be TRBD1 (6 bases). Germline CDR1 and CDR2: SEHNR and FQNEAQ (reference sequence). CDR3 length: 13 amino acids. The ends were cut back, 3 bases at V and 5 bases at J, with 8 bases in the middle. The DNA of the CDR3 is TGTGCCAGCAGCTTCTACAGGGACAATGAGCAGTTCTTC. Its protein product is CASSFYRDNEQFF.